This TCR beta chain emerged from a study of cytomegalovirus exposure and HLA in healthy donors. General study points: The TCR clusters that emerged in the first cohort tended, a later analysis found, to co-occur in the 120 or so validation repertoires. As was reported, the classifier diagnosed cytomegalovirus status with high specificity and sensitivity.

For this clone: Antigen specificity is unknown.

Trimming pared 6 bases from V and 6 bases from J, leaving 19 bases between. Germline lookup yields CDR1 SGHDT and CDR2 YYEEEE. The CDR3 runs 15 residues. The donors were in the approximately 130-subject validation cohort, distinct from the roughly 600-subject first cohort. Using immunoSEQ multiplex PCR, the repertoire was profiled, and TCRdb retains in-frame clones only, with some absent. The sample contains over 85,000 clones, about nine tenths of which appear only once. The clonotype originates from a woman younger than 35 in good health and CMV-seronegative. The chain is built from TRBV5-6 and TRBJ2-1; possibly TRBD2 for D (7 bases). The sample consisted of PBMCs. CDR3 DNA sequence: TGTGCCAGCACCCTAGGGGGGGCCTGGGGCAATGAGCAGTTCTTC. This gives the protein CASTLGGAWGNEQFF.